This T cell receptor beta chain was sequenced in a study of beta chain features in type 1 diabetes (dated by TCRdb to the late 2010s). Background on the whole study: Patients and healthy donors did not differ in mean age, gender distribution, total cell number or subset yield. Across all samples, some 100,000,000 sorted cells were examined, and cell number per subset correlated strongly with RNA yield. The study compared TCRB repertoires of sorted circulating CD4+ T cell subsets between recently diagnosed type 1 diabetes patients and matched healthy donors. Whereas all 28 donors provided naive and central memory subsets, regulatory and stem cell-like memory subsets were isolated from just 8 patients and roughly 8 healthy donors.

Each donor gave one peripheral blood draw, averaging roughly 120 mL, which was collected into heparinised tubes. A BD FACSAria II was used to sort naive, central memory, regulatory and stem cell-like memory CD4+ T cells with a panel that included CD45RO, CCR7, CD25, CD127, CD95 and CD27. A purity above 98% was achieved for all sorted populations. Right away, PBMCs were isolated by Lymphoprep density gradient centrifugation and were stained directly, with no culture step. So that batch effects would be minimized, each experiment stained and sorted samples in pairs, pairing one healthy donor with one patient. What the study reported, not specific to this receptor: Shorter templates might be favored by PCR, yet because patient and control samples were amplified and corrected together, any such skew would affect both groups equally. The naive, central memory and regulatory TCRB repertoires appeared to resemble one another more closely among patients than among healthy donors. Only small numbers of individuals were included in the HLA sub-analyses, which left unresolved whether HLA type had any influence on TCRB rearrangement. A moderate but significant shortening of TCRB CDR3 length was observed in type 1 diabetes patients in all four CD4+ subsets. Fewer insertions and more nucleotide deletions at VDJ recombination sites were observed in patients with type 1 diabetes, implying thymic rearrangement abnormalities. Sequencing cDNA rather than genomic DNA could over-represent highly expressing activated cells, although activation and CD3 levels did not differ between groups.

The CDR3 numbers 14 residues from cysteine through phenylalanine. The entry retains the CDR3 DNA only, 42 bases that are in frame from base 1. CDR1 and CDR2, per the germline V gene, are SGHRS and YFSETQ. V and J are trimmed by 4 bases and 6 bases, and the gene matches miss 6 bases of the junction. The entire isolated RNA was reverse transcribed using the High Capacity cDNA Reverse Transcription Kit, and thus expressed TCRB transcripts were sequenced. Deep immunoSEQ sequencing was applied to naive, central memory and regulatory T cell samples, giving an average of about 3.57 million total reads per sample. After sorted cells were lysed in RLT buffer, RNA was extracted with DNase-treated RNeasy Micro or Mini kits, with the choice depending on cell number. To prevent cross-contamination, every cell subset was processed on its own, while patient and healthy donor samples were processed together. Using the immunoSEQ multiplex PCR, TCRB sequences were amplified from cDNA into 87-bp fragments spanning the CDR3 region. Sequencing of the amplicons was done on the Illumina HiSeq platform. Per the authors' processing: PCR bias was corrected computationally using synthetic template baselines, and reads within Hamming distance 2 were collapsed, with unmergeable singletons discarded. Reads were aligned against IMGT to assign V, D and J genes, CDR3 length and insertions or deletions at six rearrangement sites. Clonotype counts were normalized to sorted cell number within each subset before computing true diversity and Gini coefficients with the tcR R package. The overlap coefficient, calculated on TCRB nucleotide sequences, was used to measure repertoire sharing. TCRdb mirrors the immuneACCESS table, restricted to in-frame sequences. Some clones are absent from its copies; in checked studies, under half trace to an unresolved V gene, and the reason for the others is unknown. V and J calls and clone size come straight from that table; D and trimming were deduced from the DNA. The sample records approximately 170,000 clones, 6.5% to 8.5% of which are singletons. The ten largest make up roughly 0.46% of the sample.

This clone was detected many times. This receptor's antigen is unknown. No much larger clonotype is one base removed from it; base qualities were not supplied. This clonotype was obtained from a man younger than 35 with type 1 diabetes. The rearranged segments are TRBV5-1 and TRBJ2-3, with TRBD1 matching 9 junction bases. The sequencing input was central memory CD4+ T cells from blood. The CDR3 loop reads CASSEDRGGDTQYF. Read as DNA, the sequence is TGCGCCAGCAGCGAGGACAGGGGAGGGGATACGCAGTATTTT.